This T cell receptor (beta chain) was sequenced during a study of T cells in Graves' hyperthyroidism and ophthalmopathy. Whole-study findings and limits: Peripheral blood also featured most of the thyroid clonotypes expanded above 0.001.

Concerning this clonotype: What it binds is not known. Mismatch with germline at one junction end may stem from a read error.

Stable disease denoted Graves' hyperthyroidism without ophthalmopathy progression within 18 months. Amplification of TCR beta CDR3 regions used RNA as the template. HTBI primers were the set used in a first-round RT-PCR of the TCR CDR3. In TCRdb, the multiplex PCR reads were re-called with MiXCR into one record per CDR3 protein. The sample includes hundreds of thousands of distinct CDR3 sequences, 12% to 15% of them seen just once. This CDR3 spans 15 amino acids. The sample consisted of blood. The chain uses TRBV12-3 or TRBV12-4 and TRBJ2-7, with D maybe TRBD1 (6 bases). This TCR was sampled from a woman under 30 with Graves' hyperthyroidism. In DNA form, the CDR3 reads TGTGCCAGCAGTTTGGGCAGGGGACCCTCCTACGAGCAGCACTTC. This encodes CASSLGRGPSYEQHF.